The 4 T cell receptor beta chains given below trace back to one sample, sequenced in a study of breast tumors, draining lymph nodes, adjacent tissues. TCRdb re-analysed the multiplex PCR reads in MiXCR, keeping a single row per CDR3 protein. The repertoire consists of over 10,000 distinct CDR3 sequences, with about 34% occurring once and the leading ten covering about 15%. Material: breast tumor tissue. The receptor source for this set is a female donor with breast cancer. Some clones in this sample may be carry-over from other donors' samples.

This clonotype came up many times. The chain recombines TRBV5-1 with TRBJ2-5; a weak D match, TRBD2 (6 bases). V lost 4 bases, J lost 3 bases, and 13 bases lay in between. This CDR3 is 14 amino acids long. The germline V gene has CDR1 SGHRS and CDR2 YFSETQ. CDR3 region: CASSPGGIKETQYF. The CDR3 coding sequence is TGCGCCAGCAGCCCCGGGGGAATCAAAGAGACCCAGTACTTC.

The chain has TRBV7-3 and TRBJ2-3, with 8 bases lining up with TRBD2. The CDR3 spans 14 residues. The germline V gene has CDR1 SGHTA and CDR2 FQGTGA. The ends lost 6 bases at V and 2 bases at J; junction bases unmatched: 4. CDR3 coding DNA: TGTGCCAGCAGTCCAGCGGGGGCCACAGATACGCAGTATTTT. This gives the protein CASSPAGATDTQYF. Full variable domain (remainder filled in from reference TRBV7-3 and TRBJ2-3): GAGVSQTPSNKVTEKGKYVELRCDPISGHTALYWYRQSLGQGPEFLIYFQGTGAADDSGLPNDRFFAVRPEGSVSTLKIQRTERGDSAVYLCASSPAGATDTQYFGPGTRLTVL.

The V and J genes are TRBV20-1 and TRBJ1-5, with a weak D call TRBD1 (5 bases). The CDR3 totals 14 residues. Deletions cut 6 bases from V and 1 base from J, with 13 bases between. Germline values: CDR1 DFQATT, CDR2 SNEGSKA (reference sequence). The CDR3 sequence is CSARVGMSNQPQHF. The CDR3 DNA is TGCAGTGCCAGGGTGGGCATGAGCAATCAGCCCCAGCATTTT.

The table lists this clonotype with many counts. This chain links TRBV6-6 with TRBJ2-3; possibly TRBD2 for D (5 bases). The CDR3 has 14 amino acids. Per the germline V gene, CDR1 is MNHNY and CDR2 is SVGAGI (reference sequence). Trimming pared 2 bases from V and 2 bases from J, leaving 8 bases between. The CDR3 DNA follows: TGTGCCAGCAGTTACCTACGGGACACAGATACGCAGTATTTT. Protein product: CASSYLRDTDTQYF.